These 10 T cell receptor beta chains originate from one sample sequenced in a study of identical twins. TCRdb independently ran MiXCR on the 5' RACE reads; one entry per CDR3 protein. The table has 240,000 or so distinct CDR3 sequences, over 9.5% seen once. Specimen: memory T cells sorted from blood. The receptors originated from a man in his fifties or sixties in good health.

V and J are TRBV10-3 and TRBJ2-7, with TRBD1 identical over 10 bases. Germline assignment: CDR1 ENHRY and CDR2 SYGVKD. The CDR3 is 15 amino acids. After removal of 5 bases from V and 5 bases from J, the junction contained 9 bases not matched to a gene. In nucleotides, the CDR3 is TGTGCCATCAGTAAGACCGAGACAGGGGGCGACGAGCAGTACTTC. Translated, it gives CAISKTETGGDEQYF.

This clonotype was detected ten times or more. The V call is TRBV7-2, the J call TRBJ2-2; the D is unclear. CDR1 SGHTA and CDR2 FQGNSA come from the germline V gene. Trimming cost V 1 base and J 3 bases, with 6 bases left between them. The CDR3 sequence is 14 residues long. This CDR3 is CASSLGMDTGELFF. CDR3 bases: TGTGCCAGCAGCTTAGGGATGGACACCGGGGAGCTGTTTTTT. The full variable domain, completed using reference TRBV7-2 and TRBJ2-2, is GAGVSQSPSNKVTEKGKDVELRCDPISGHTALYWYRQSLGQGLEFLIYFQGNSAPDKSGLPSDRFSAERTGGSVSTLTIQRTQQEDSAVYLCASSLGMDTGELFFGEGSRLTVL.

The gene calls are TRBV20-1 and TRBJ2-1; D is ambiguous. The CDR3 has 16 amino acids. In germline, CDR1 is DFQATT, CDR2 SNEGSKA (reference sequence). Trimming took off 0 bases at V and 2 bases at J, with 14 bases between the two ends. The CDR3 coding sequence is TGCAGTGCTAGAGATCCGGCAGGAGACACCTACAATGAGCAGTTCTTC. Its translation: CSARDPAGDTYNEQFF.

There are many counts of this clonotype. The rearrangement joins TRBV20-1 to TRBJ2-2, with 7 bases that match TRBD1. Trimming removed 1 base from V and 2 bases from J; junction bases left unmatched: 7. This CDR3 has 16 residues. From germline, CDR1 is DFQATT and CDR2 SNEGSKA (reference sequence). CDR3 amino acids: CSARARRTGNTGELFF. The CDR3 DNA reads TGCAGTGCTAGAGCCCGAAGGACAGGAAACACCGGGGAGCTGTTTTTT.

This clonotype has just a few counts. The chain links TRBV20-1 to TRBJ1-5, with a possible D match to TRBD1 (5 bases). Germline CDR1 reads DFQATT; CDR2 reads SNEGSKA (reference sequence). V lost 0 bases and J lost 2, with 14 bases in between. CDR3 length equals 16 residues. CDR3 nucleotides: TGCAGTGCTAGAGATGGGGGGGTATCGGGCAATCAGCCCCAGCATTTT. Translating it yields CSARDGGVSGNQPQHF.

The J gene is TRBJ2-3, the V gene TRBV3-1; TRBD2 aligns across 8 bases. V trimming: 3 bases; J trimming: 2 bases; junction bases outside the gene matches: 19. The CDR3 is 20 residues long. Germline CDR1 LGHDT, CDR2 YNNKEL (reference sequence). CDR3 residues: CASSQGLGSGKSGATDTQYF. CDR3 DNA sequence: TGTGCCAGCAGCCAGGGGTTGGGTAGCGGGAAGTCGGGGGCCACAGATACGCAGTATTTT.

The chain is built from TRBV19 and TRBJ1-2; no clear D. The CDR3 runs 13 residues. V lost 5 bases, J lost 2 bases, and 9 bases lay in between. Germline V CDR1 and CDR2: LNHDA, SQIVND (reference sequence). This chain's CDR3 is CASSLPENYGYTF. The CDR3 bases are TGTGCCAGTAGTTTACCAGAGAACTATGGCTACACCTTC.

This clonotype appeared many times. This chain links TRBV21-1 with TRBJ1-2; the tabulated D call, TRBD1, remains unverified against the DNA. TRBV21-1 is a documented pseudogene. The CDR3 extends over 14 amino acids. The CDR3 here is CASSLIQGAHGYTF. The CDR3 DNA follows: TGTGCCAGCAGCCTAATCCAGGGGGCGCATGGCTACACCTTC.

The sample holds many counts of this clonotype. V gene TRBV12-3 or TRBV12-4 combines with J gene TRBJ2-7; possibly TRBD1 for D (6 bases). With 6 bases removed from V and 0 bases from J, the gap between germline ends came to 9 bases. The CDR3 is 13 amino acids. This chain's CDR3 is CASSDRSSYEQYF. The CDR3 DNA sequence: TGTGCCAGCAGCGACAGGAGCTCCTACGAGCAGTACTTC.

On this clonotype: The junction differs from germline at one of its ends, possibly a read error. The rearrangement joins TRBV18 to TRBJ2-7; the D gene is possibly TRBD2 (6 bases). Germline V CDR1 and CDR2: KGHSH, LQKENI. The CDR3 sequence is 12 residues long. The CDR3 bases are TGTGCCAGCGGCTCGACTAGGTACGAGCGGTACTTC. This sequence encodes CASGSTRYERYF.